Listed below are T cell receptor beta chains from one sample, sequenced in a study of blood T cell repertoires in COVID-19. Data came from immunoSEQ multiplex PCR; TCRdb stores just in-frame clones and leaves some out. Of tens of thousands of clones listed, around 85% are singletons. The sequenced sample was peripheral blood. These receptors came from an elderly woman with active or convalescent COVID-19. CDR3s include the opening cysteine and the closing phenylalanine or tryptophan. The D gene is left open where the match is weak. Only some rows state a clone size, as once, few, many or a class for expanded clones.

abundance	j_gene	d_gene	v_gene	CDR3nt	CDR3aa
-	TRBJ2-1	TRBD2	TRBV12-3/TRBV12-4	TGTGCCAGCACCATAGCGGGGGTTCAGTTCTTC	CASTIAGVQFF
-	TRBJ2-5	TRBD1	TRBV5-1	TGCGCCAGCAGCTTGGGTGGGACAGGAGGAGAGACCCAGTACTTC	CASSLGGTGGETQYF
-	TRBJ1-4	-	TRBV5-5	TGTGCCAGCAGCTTGGAACAGGGAACTGAAAAACTGTTTTTT	CASSLEQGTEKLFF
-	TRBJ2-7	TRBD1	TRBV11-2	TGTGCCAGCAGCTTAACTATTGGACAGGGGGCTTACGAGCAGTACTTC	CASSLTIGQGAYEQYF
-	TRBJ2-3	TRBD2	TRBV7-9	TGTGCCAGCAGCTTCAGCGGGGGCACAGATACGCAGTATTTT	CASSFSGGTDTQYF
-	TRBJ2-7	-	TRBV15	TGTGCCACCAGCAGCCGAAGGGGGGGGACCTACGAGCAGTACTTC	CATSSRRGGTYEQYF
once	TRBJ1-4	-	TRBV7-6	TGTGCCAGCAGCTTATTTAGCGTCGGTGCAACTAATGAAAAACTGTTTTTT	CASSLFSVGATNEKLFF
-	TRBJ1-5	-	TRBV3-1/TRBV3-2	TGTGCCAGCAGCCAAGGGAGGCCGGGTACAGTTAGCAATCAGCCCCAGCATTTT	CASSQGRPGTVSNQPQHF
large	TRBJ1-2	TRBD1	TRBV27	TGTGCCAGCAGTTTATCGACCTCGACAGGGAACTATGGCTACACCTTC	CASSLSTSTGNYGYTF
-	TRBJ2-1	-	TRBV5-1	TGCGCCAGCAGCACGGACAGTTCTGGTGAGCAGTTCTTC	CASSTDSSGEQFF
-	TRBJ1-2	TRBD1	TRBV11-2	TGTGCCAGCAGCCCGGGACAGAACTATGGCTACACCTTC	CASSPGQNYGYTF
-	TRBJ2-3	TRBD2	TRBV18	TGTGCCAGCTCACCAGGGACTAGGAATACGCAGTATTTT	CASSPGTRNTQYF
-	TRBJ2-3	-	TRBV5-1	TGCGCCAGCAGGGTAGGGGGGGCAGATACGCAGTATTTT	CASRVGGADTQYF
-	TRBJ2-3	-	TRBV2	TGTGCCAGCAGTGAAGTATCCTACACAGATACGCAGTATTTT	CASSEVSYTDTQYF
medium-sized	TRBJ1-1	-	TRBV4-1	TGCGCCAGCAGCCAAAGAGGACAGAAGAACACTGAAGCTTTCTTT	CASSQRGQKNTEAFF
-	TRBJ2-3	-	TRBV4-1	TGCGCCAGCAGCCAACGGGACTTACACACAGATACGCAGTATTTT	CASSQRDLHTDTQYF
-	TRBJ2-4	-	TRBV6-5	TGTGCCAGCAGCCCCTCTAAAAACATTCAGTACTTC	CASSPSKNIQYF
-	TRBJ2-7	-	TRBV15	TGTGCCACCAGCGCCCGACGCGGGCGTACCTGGCCCTACGAGCAGTACTTC	CATSARRGRTWPYEQYF
-	TRBJ2-7	-	TRBV5-5	TGTGCCAGCAGCTTGGTAGAACAGAGGGTCGACTACGAGCAGTACTTC	CASSLVEQRVDYEQYF
-	TRBJ1-5	-	TRBV30	TGTGCCTGGAGTGCAGCAACAGACAGCTATAGCAATCAGCCCCAGCATTTT	CAWSAATDSYSNQPQHF
-	TRBJ2-1	TRBD2	TRBV10-3	TGTGCCATCAGTGGGGGACTAGCGGTTGGCAATGAGCAGTTCTTC	CAISGGLAVGNEQFF
once	TRBJ2-1	-	TRBV10-2	TGCGCCAGCAGACTAATAGGACAGCCCTTCATCAGCTCCTACAATGAGCAGTTCTTC	CASRLIGQPFISSYNEQFF
-	TRBJ1-2	-	TRBV6-5	TGTGCCAGCAGTCCAGGGGCTGGAGGCTACACCTTC	CASSPGAGGYTF
-	TRBJ2-1	TRBD2	TRBV15	TGTGCCACCAGCAGGCTAGCGGGGGGGAATGAGCAGTTCTTC	CATSRLAGGNEQFF
few	TRBJ1-4	-	TRBV28	TGTGCCAGCAGTTTACACAGGGTAGGAAGGAATAATGAAAAACTGTTTTTT	CASSLHRVGRNNEKLFF
-	TRBJ1-2	TRBD1	TRBV5-6	TGTGCCAGCGACTCACATTGGCCAGGGGGGATGAACTATGGCTACACCTTC	CASDSHWPGGMNYGYTF
-	TRBJ2-5	-	TRBV5-1	TGCGCCAGCAGCTTGCCCGCACTCAACCAAGAGACCCAGTACTTC	CASSLPALNQETQYF
-	TRBJ2-1	-	TRBV5-1	TGCGCCAGCAGCGGGGGGACAGGGACTAGCAATGAGCAGTTCTTC	CASSGGTGTSNEQFF
-	TRBJ1-1	-	TRBV7-3	TGTGCCAGCAGCTACTCGCGGAACACTGAAGCTTTCTTT	CASSYSRNTEAFF
-	TRBJ2-1	TRBD1	TRBV7-8	TGTGCCAGCAGCTTTTTAGAGGGACAGGGGGCGCGGAATGAGCAGTTCTTC	CASSFLEGQGARNEQFF
-	TRBJ2-6	-	TRBV2	TGTGCCAGCACGGGGTACGGGGCCAACGTCCTGACTTTC	CASTGYGANVLTF
-	TRBJ1-1	TRBD1	TRBV19	TGTGCCAGTAGTATACCCCCTTTGACAGGGCTTGGCACTGAAGCTTTCTTT	CASSIPPLTGLGTEAFF
-	TRBJ2-5	TRBD1	TRBV30	TGTGCCTGGACCTCCGGACAGGCGTACCAAGAGACCCAGTACTTC	CAWTSGQAYQETQYF
once	TRBJ2-1	TRBD2	TRBV7-8	TGTGCCAGCAGGACACTAGCGGGGGGGCAAGGAAATGAGCAGTTCTTC	CASRTLAGGQGNEQFF
-	TRBJ1-1	-	TRBV9	TGTGCCAGCAGCGTTAGTCAGGGAGGTTACGCTGAAGCTTTCTTT	CASSVSQGGYAEAFF
-	TRBJ1-1	-	TRBV12-3/TRBV12-4	TGTGCCAGCCGCCCCAGGATGAACACTGAAGCTTTCTTT	CASRPRMNTEAFF
-	TRBJ2-3	-	TRBV10-3	TGTGCCATCAGTGGTGTGGAGGGCGCAGATACGCAGTATTTT	CAISGVEGADTQYF
-	TRBJ2-7	TRBD1	TRBV28	TGTGCCAGCAGGGGGGCCGGGACAGGGCTTTTATACGAGCAGTACTTC	CASRGAGTGLLYEQYF
-	TRBJ2-7	TRBD2	TRBV23-1	TGCGCCAGCAGTCAATCGGGACTAGCGGGGGGGCAGGAATCCTACGAGCAGTACTTC	CASSQSGLAGGQESYEQYF
-	TRBJ1-1	-	TRBV29-1	TGCAGCGTTGTTCGGGGGATGAACACTGAAGCTTTCTTT	CSVVRGMNTEAFF
-	TRBJ1-3	TRBD1	TRBV11-2	TGTGCCAGCAGCTTAGTCGGGACAGGCCCCTCTGGAAACACCATATATTTT	CASSLVGTGPSGNTIYF
-	TRBJ2-7	-	TRBV5-1	TGCGCCAGCAGCTTGGCCGCCGACAGTCCCTACGAGCAGTACTTC	CASSLAADSPYEQYF
once	TRBJ2-1	TRBD1	TRBV5-8	TGTGCCAGCAGCTTGGGGACAGGGGGCACTGATGAGCAGTTCTTC	CASSLGTGGTDEQFF
-	TRBJ1-3	-	TRBV2	TGTGCCAGCGTCGGGACAACCGGCGGCACCATATATTTT	CASVGTTGGTIYF
-	TRBJ1-5	-	TRBV7-9	TGTGCCAGCAGCCCTCAGGGGACGAGCAATCAGCCCCAGCATTTT	CASSPQGTSNQPQHF
-	TRBJ2-4	-	TRBV6-5	TGTGCCAGCAGTTACTCGCGGGTCGGGAAAAACATTCAGTACTTC	CASSYSRVGKNIQYF
-	TRBJ2-7	-	TRBV19	TGTGCCAGTAGTCGGGGTTCCACCCCCTACGAGCAGTACTTC	CASSRGSTPYEQYF
-	TRBJ2-1	TRBD1	TRBV28	TGTGCCAGCAGCGCCGGGACAGGGGGTTCGCTTGAGCAGTTCTTC	CASSAGTGGSLEQFF
-	TRBJ1-1	-	TRBV29-1	TGCAGCGTTGATCCGGGTGGGAGCACTGAAGCTTTCTTT	CSVDPGGSTEAFF
-	TRBJ2-1	TRBD2	TRBV30	TGTGCCTGGAGTGTACGTTGGTGGGCTAGCGGGGGGTCCTACAATGAGCAGTTCTTC	CAWSVRWWASGGSYNEQFF
-	TRBJ2-5	-	TRBV5-1	TGCGCCAGCAGCTTGACTAGCCCAGAGACCCAGTACTTC	CASSLTSPETQYF
-	TRBJ1-6	TRBD1	TRBV5-4	TGTGCCAGCAGCTTTTCCGGGACAGGGGGTTCACCCCTCCACTTT	CASSFSGTGGSPLHF
-	TRBJ1-6	-	TRBV5-1	TGCGCCAGCAGCTTTGGTCAGGGTTATAATTCACCCCTCCACTTT	CASSFGQGYNSPLHF
-	TRBJ1-6	TRBD1	TRBV25-1	TGTGCCAGCAGTGACGGACAGGCTCGGTCACCCCTCCACTTT	CASSDGQARSPLHF